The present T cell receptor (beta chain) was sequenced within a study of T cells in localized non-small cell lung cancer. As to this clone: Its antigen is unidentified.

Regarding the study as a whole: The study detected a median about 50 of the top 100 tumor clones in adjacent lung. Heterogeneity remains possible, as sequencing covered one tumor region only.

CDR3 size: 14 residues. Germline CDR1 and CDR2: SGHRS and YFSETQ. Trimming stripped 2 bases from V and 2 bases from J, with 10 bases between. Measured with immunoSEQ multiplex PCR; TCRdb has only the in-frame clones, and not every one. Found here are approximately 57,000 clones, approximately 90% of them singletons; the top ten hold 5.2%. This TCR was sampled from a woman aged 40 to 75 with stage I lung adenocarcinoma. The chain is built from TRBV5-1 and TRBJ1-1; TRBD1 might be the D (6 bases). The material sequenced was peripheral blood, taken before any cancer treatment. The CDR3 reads CASSLGGANTEAFF. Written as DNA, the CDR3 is TGCGCCAGCAGCTTAGGGGGGGCTAACACTGAAGCTTTCTTT.